This T cell receptor beta chain was recorded in a study of cytomegalovirus exposure and HLA in healthy donors. The overall study: The 120 validation repertoires matched the approximately 670 first-cohort repertoires in platform, a later analysis reported.

Libraries were prepared by immunoSEQ multiplex PCR; TCRdb keeps only in-frame clonotypes and omits some of them. The sample includes 90,000 to 150,000 clones, 85% to 90% of them seen just once. With regard to this clone: What it recognizes is unknown.

Donors came from a validation cohort of approximately 110 subjects, distinct from the first 666-subject cohort. Germline CDR1 WSHSY, CDR2 SAAADI. The CDR3 spans 14 residues. V shed 3 bases, J shed 4 bases, and the junction held 3 bases outside the gene matches. Regarding the study as a whole: Most TCRs appeared rarely, but some public TCRs recurred in many donors.

J is TRBJ1-1 and V is TRBV10-2; 9 bases line up with TRBD1. This sequence was found in a woman under 30 in good health and CMV-seropositive. The sequenced material came from PBMCs. CDR3 loop: CASSERGQGTEAFF. The CDR3 region has the DNA TGCGCCAGCAGTGAAAGGGGACAGGGCACTGAAGCTTTCTTT.